One and the same sample provided the 26 T cell receptor beta chains below, sequenced in a study of T cells in tumors after PD-1 blockade. Clones were sequenced by immunoSEQ multiplex PCR, and TCRdb holds only the in-frame ones, with some missing. The sample carries 45,000 to 60,000 clones, more than 60% recorded once. Sample: PBMCs, taken before anti-PD-1 therapy. All receptors derive from a human donor with advanced basal cell or squamous cell carcinoma (not recorded which).

There are a few counts of this clone. This rearrangement joins TRBV27 to TRBJ2-2, with D possibly being TRBD1 or TRBD2 (5 bases each). V was cut by 8 bases and J by 0 bases, with 16 bases left in between. The CDR3 consists of 16 residues. Germline CDR1 MNHEY, CDR2 SMNVEV (reference sequence). The CDR3 loop reads CASGVPTGPNTGELFF. The DNA for the CDR3 is TGTGCCAGCGGAGTTCCGACGGGACCGAACACCGGGGAGCTGTTTTTT.

This chain connects TRBV9 to TRBJ2-1, with 10 bases fitting TRBD2. The CDR3 loop spans 14 amino acids. Germline V CDR1 and CDR2: SGDLS, YYNGEE. V gave up 4 bases and J gave up 4 bases; unmatched junction bases: 2. The CDR3 DNA reads TGTGCCAGCAGCATAGCGGGGGGTTACAATGAGCAGTTCTTC. Protein: CASSIAGGYNEQFF.

The rearrangement links TRBV5-6 to TRBJ2-2, with 7 bases aligning to TRBD2. The germline V gene has CDR1 SGHDT and CDR2 YYEEEE. The CDR3 runs to 17 residues. V shed 1 base and J 7 bases; nucleotides not matched to a gene: 13. Here the CDR3 reads CASSLWGGSFLGGELFF. The DNA for the CDR3 is TGTGCCAGCAGCTTGTGGGGCGGGAGTTTTCTTGGCGGGGAGCTGTTTTTT. The entire variable domain, with the rest obtained from reference TRBV5-6 and TRBJ2-2, is as follows: DAGVTQSPTHLIKTRGQQVTLRCSPKSGHDTVSWYQQALGQGPQFIFQYYEEEERQRGNFPDRFSGHQFPNYSSELNVNALLLGDSALYLCASSLWGGSFLGGELFFGEGSRLTVL.

This clone was observed a single time. The chain is built from TRBV20-1 and TRBJ1-4; D uncertain. The CDR3 is 10 amino acids. From germline, CDR1 is DFQATT and CDR2 SNEGSKA (reference sequence). V lost 0 bases, J lost 8 bases, and 1 base lay in between. The CDR3 protein is CSARDEKLFF. The CDR3 DNA is TGCAGTGCTAGAGACGAAAAACTGTTTTTT.

The genes are TRBV28 and TRBJ2-7, with 9 positions matching TRBD2. The trim removed 7 bases at V and 2 bases at J, leaving 9 bases unmatched. The CDR3 is 15 amino acids. Germline CDR1 and CDR2: MDHEN and SYDVKM. CDR3 bases: TGTGCCAGCACCGAAATAGCGGGAGTCGCCTACGAGCAGTACTTC. It translates to CASTEIAGVAYEQYF.

The CDR3 here is CASGTAPYEQYF. The CDR3 bases are TGTGCCAGCGGGACAGCACCTTACGAGCAGTACTTC. The chain is built from TRBV2 and TRBJ2-7, with 7 bases fitting TRBD1. V was clipped by 8 bases and J by 4 bases; unmatched bases: 5. Germline loops: CDR1 SNHLY, CDR2 FYNNEI. CDR3 length: 12 residues.

The chain recombines TRBV7-8 with TRBJ1-1; D ambiguous. The CDR3 is made up of 13 amino acids. Germline assignment: CDR1 SGHVS and CDR2 FQNEAQ. The ends were cut back, 4 bases at V and 4 bases at J, with 10 bases in the middle. Here the CDR3 DNA reads TGTGCCAGCAGCTCTCGGGTCGGCACTGAAGCTTTCTTT. Translation: CASSSRVGTEAFF.

The CDR3 coding sequence is TGTGCCAGCAGCTTAGTACGGACTAGCGGGAGCTCCTACAATGAGCAGTTCTTC. Translating it yields CASSLVRTSGSSYNEQFF. The chain recombines TRBV11-3 with TRBJ2-1, with 13 bases aligning to TRBD2. Germline trimming cut 1 base from V and 0 bases from J; bases unmatched to any gene: 3. The CDR3 has 18 residues. Germline loops: CDR1 SGHNT, CDR2 YENEEA.

The V call is TRBV6-5, the J call TRBJ1-4; D might be TRBD1 (6 bases). Between the trimmed V and J ends, which lost 5 bases and 3 bases, there was a span of 10 bases. CDR3 size: 14 residues. Per the germline V gene, CDR1 is MNHEY and CDR2 is SVGAGI. CDR3 DNA: TGTGCCAGCAGTCCAGGGGAAGCTAATGAAAAACTGTTTTTT. Its translation: CASSPGEANEKLFF.

The chain has TRBV19 and TRBJ2-4; D remains unclear. Deletions cut 3 bases from V and 8 bases from J, with 11 bases between. CDR3 length: 13 residues. Germline CDR1 and CDR2: LNHDA and SQIVND (reference sequence). CDR3 amino acids: CASSMVGGDIQYF. CDR3 sequence (DNA): TGTGCCAGTAGTATGGTAGGTGGAGACATTCAGTACTTC. The whole variable domain, remainder taken from reference TRBV19 and TRBJ2-4, is DGGITQSPKYLFRKEGQNVTLSCEQNLNHDAMYWYRQDPGQGLRLIYYSQIVNDFQKGDIAEGYSVSREKKESFPLTVTSAQKNPTAFYLCASSMVGGDIQYFGAGTRLSVL.

This rearrangement joins TRBV12-3 or TRBV12-4 to TRBJ2-7; D not certain. This CDR3 spans 13 amino acids. V was trimmed by 2 bases and J by 6 bases, leaving 11 bases between them. CDR3 sequence (DNA): TGTGCCAGCAGTTTACTTGCTTGGAGCGAGCAGTACTTC. It encodes CASSLLAWSEQYF.

This rearrangement joins TRBV3-1 (or the pseudogene TRBV3-2) to TRBJ2-7, with D perhaps matching TRBD1 or TRBD2 (6 bases each). CDR1 is LGHDT and CDR2 is YNNKEL in the germline V gene (reference sequence). Trimming took 5 bases from V and 8 from J, leaving 13 bases between them. The CDR3 extends over 12 amino acids. The CDR3 DNA sequence: TGTGCCAGCAGCTCCGAGGGGGGTAAGCAGTACTTC. Translating it yields CASSSEGGKQYF.

This clone was picked up one time. The genes are TRBV5-1 and TRBJ1-2, with D possibly being TRBD1 (5 bases). CDR1 is SGHRS and CDR2 is YFSETQ in the germline V gene. V was cut by 3 bases and J by 10 bases, with 13 bases left in between. This CDR3 has 12 amino acids. CDR3 sequence reads: CASSSGDVVYTF. Written as DNA, the CDR3 is TGCGCCAGCAGCTCCGGGGACGTTGTCTACACCTTC.

The CDR3 nucleotides are TGTGCCAGCAGCCAACACGGGGTCGATACGCAGTATTTT. Its protein is CASSQHGVDTQYF. The J gene is TRBJ2-3, the V gene TRBV14, with D perhaps matching TRBD2 (5 bases). V lost 2 bases and J lost 6, with 9 bases in between. Germline CDR1 reads SGHDN; CDR2 reads FVKESK. The CDR3 runs 13 residues.

This rearrangement joins TRBV5-6 to TRBJ1-2; 7 nucleotides align to TRBD1. CDR1 and CDR2 from the germline V gene are SGHDT and YYEEEE. V shed 5 bases and J 4 bases; nucleotides not matched to a gene: 5. The length of the CDR3 is 13 residues. The chain's CDR3 is CASSPGQTYGYTF. In DNA form, the CDR3 reads TGTGCCAGCAGTCCGGGACAGACCTATGGCTACACCTTC.

The chain uses TRBV19 and TRBJ1-5; TRBD1 is a possible D gene (6 bases). This CDR3 is 14 amino acids long. Germline V gene lookup returns CDR1 LNHDA and CDR2 SQIVND (reference sequence). V was pared by 8 bases and J by 7 bases, with 18 bases between. The CDR3 sequence is CASGLMGGAQPQHF. In nucleotides, the CDR3 is TGTGCCAGTGGGTTAATGGGGGGGGCCCAGCCCCAGCATTTT.

The chain combines TRBV20-1 with TRBJ1-1; D might be TRBD1 (5 bases). V was shortened by 5 bases and J by 5 bases, with 9 bases between the two germline ends. CDR3 length: 11 residues. Germline V lookup: CDR1 DFQATT, CDR2 SNEGSKA (reference sequence). CDR3 protein: CSAGTRTEAFF. The DNA of the CDR3 is TGCAGTGCTGGGACGCGAACTGAAGCTTTCTTT.

The gene calls are TRBV15 and TRBJ1-5, with D hard to call. Looked up from germline, CDR1 is LNHNV and CDR2 is YYDKDF (reference sequence). The CDR3 covers 13 residues. Trimming took 3 bases from V and 7 from J, leaving 10 bases between them. Here the CDR3 DNA reads TGTGCCACCAGCAGGGACCCAAAGCAGCCCCAGCATTTT. Its protein is CATSRDPKQPQHF.

This chain joins TRBV10-2 and TRBJ2-7, with 7 bases lining up with TRBD1. Germline V lookup: CDR1 WSHSY, CDR2 SAAADI. The CDR3 sequence is 15 residues long. V was pared by 0 bases and J by 6 bases, with 8 bases of the junction left unmatched. The DNA for the CDR3 is TGCGCCAGCAGTGAGTCGATGACAGGGTCCGTCGAGCAGTACTTC. Protein sequence: CASSESMTGSVEQYF.

This chain links TRBV2 with TRBJ2-1, with D uncertain. V was clipped by 7 bases and J by 0 bases, with 10 bases between them. CDR3 size: 14 residues. CDR1 SNHLY and CDR2 FYNNEI come from the germline V gene. CDR3 protein: CASTRSDSYNEQFF. CDR3 nucleotides: TGTGCCAGCACACGGAGTGACTCCTACAATGAGCAGTTCTTC.

Note on this clone: The junction does not match germline at one end; this may be a read error. This chain uses TRBV20-1 with TRBJ1-2; D is possibly TRBD1 (5 bases). CDR1 is DFQATT, CDR2 SNEGSKA, per germline (reference sequence). The length of the CDR3 is 11 residues. CDR3 protein: CSAEQVPLIFF. CDR3 nucleotides: TGCAGTGCTGAACAGGTGCCGCTTATTTTCTTC.

This clone has a single count. V gene TRBV28 combines with J gene TRBJ2-7; 14 bases are shared with TRBD2. CDR1 is MDHEN, CDR2 SYDVKM, per germline. This CDR3 comprises 20 residues. Losses at the gene ends were 6 bases for V and 4 bases for J; bases not matched to a gene: 20. CDR3 sequence: CASREDQGYGTSGSRYEQYF. The CDR3 DNA reads as TGTGCCAGCAGGGAAGATCAGGGATACGGGACTAGCGGGAGTAGGTACGAGCAGTACTTC. The full variable domain, completed using reference TRBV28 and TRBJ2-7, is DVKVTQSSRYLVKRTGEKVFLECVQDMDHENMFWYRQDPGLGLRLIYFSYDVKMKEKGDIPEGYSVSREKKERFSLILESASTNQTSMYLCASREDQGYGTSGSRYEQYFGPGTRLTVT.

This chain uses TRBV5-8 with TRBJ2-7, with 7 nucleotides matching TRBD2. This CDR3 is 16 amino acids long. The germline V gene has CDR1 SGHTS and CDR2 YDEGEE. V shed 4 bases, J shed 2 bases, and the junction held 12 bases outside the gene matches. The CDR3: CASSDPNWRETYEQYF. For the CDR3, the DNA is TGTGCCAGCAGCGACCCTAATTGGCGGGAGACCTACGAGCAGTACTTC.

In this sample, this clone turned up many times. The chain uses TRBV2 and TRBJ2-1; a weak D match, TRBD1 (6 bases). The germline CDR1 and CDR2 sequences are SNHLY and FYNNEI. V lost 5 bases, J lost 8 bases, and 16 bases lay in between. The CDR3 is 14 amino acids. The CDR3 is CASSLWGQGYEQFF. The CDR3 DNA sequence: TGTGCCAGCAGTCTCTGGGGGCAGGGCTATGAGCAGTTCTTC.

The chain is built from TRBV19 and TRBJ1-1; 7 nucleotides align to TRBD1. CDR1 is LNHDA and CDR2 is SQIVND in the germline V gene (reference sequence). V was pared by 5 bases and J by 0 bases, with 0 bases of the junction left unmatched. The CDR3 runs to 13 residues. CDR3 in DNA: TGTGCCAGTAGTGGACAGGTGAACACTGAAGCTTTCTTT. As protein: CASSGQVNTEAFF.

The rearrangement joins TRBV5-5 to TRBJ1-5; no clear D. Germline CDR1 and CDR2: SGHKS and YYEKEE (reference sequence). V gave up 3 bases and J gave up 3 bases, with 10 bases separating them. The CDR3 is 14 amino acids. The CDR3 sequence is CASSSTNVNQPQHF. The CDR3 DNA reads as TGTGCCAGCAGCTCGACGAATGTCAATCAGCCCCAGCATTTT. Full variable domain (outside the CDR3, taken from reference TRBV5-5 and TRBJ1-5): DAGVTQSPTHLIKTRGQQVTLRCSPISGHKSVSWYQQVLGQGPQFIFQYYEKEERGRGNFPDRFSARQFPNYSSELNVNALLLGDSALYLCASSSTNVNQPQHFGDGTRLSIL.